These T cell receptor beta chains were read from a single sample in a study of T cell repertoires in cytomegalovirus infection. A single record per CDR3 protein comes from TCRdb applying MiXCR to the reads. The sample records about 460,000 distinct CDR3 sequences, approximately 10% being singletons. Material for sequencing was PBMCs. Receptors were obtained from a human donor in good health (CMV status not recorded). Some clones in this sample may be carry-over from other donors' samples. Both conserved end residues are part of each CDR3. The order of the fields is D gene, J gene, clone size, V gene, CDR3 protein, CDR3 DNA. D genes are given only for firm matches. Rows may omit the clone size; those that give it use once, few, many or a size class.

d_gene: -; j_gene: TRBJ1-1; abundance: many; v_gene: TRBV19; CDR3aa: CASSYGGRGGTEAFF; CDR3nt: TGTGCCAGTAGTTACGGGGGACGAGGTGGGACTGAAGCTTTCTTT
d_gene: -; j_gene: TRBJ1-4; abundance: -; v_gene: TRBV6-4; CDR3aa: CASSEGPSEKLFF; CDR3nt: TGTGCCAGCAGTGAGGGGCCCAGTGAAAAACTGTTTTTT
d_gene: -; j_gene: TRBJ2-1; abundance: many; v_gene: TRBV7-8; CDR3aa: CASSFRGPGHEQFF; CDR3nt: TGTGCCAGCAGCTTCCGGGGCCCGGGGCATGAGCAGTTCTTC
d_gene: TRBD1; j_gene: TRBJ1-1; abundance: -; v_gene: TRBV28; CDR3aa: CASSSRDSRLAFF; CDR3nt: TGTGCCAGCAGTTCCCGGGACAGTCGGCTGGCTTTCTTT
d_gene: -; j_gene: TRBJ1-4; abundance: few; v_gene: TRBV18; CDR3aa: CASSWGTNEKLFF; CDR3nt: TGTGCCAGCTCATGGGGGACTAATGAAAAACTGTTTTTT
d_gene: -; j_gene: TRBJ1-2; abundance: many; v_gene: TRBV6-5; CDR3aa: CASSYSEGAGDGYTF; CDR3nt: TGTGCCAGCAGTTACTCAGAAGGGGCTGGAGATGGCTACACCTTC
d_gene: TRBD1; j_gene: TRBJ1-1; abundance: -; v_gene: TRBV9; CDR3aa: CASSVGVQGAPTNTEAFF; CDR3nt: TGTGCCAGCAGCGTAGGAGTACAGGGGGCGCCTACGAACACTGAAGCTTTCTTT
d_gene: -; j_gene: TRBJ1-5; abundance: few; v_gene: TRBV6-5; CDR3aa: CASSSVQGTRGQPQHF; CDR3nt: TGTGCCAGCAGTTCTGTCCAGGGGACAAGAGGGCAGCCCCAGCATTTT
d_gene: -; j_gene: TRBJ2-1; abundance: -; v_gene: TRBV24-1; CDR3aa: CATSDFPRSSEQFF; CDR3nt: TGTGCCACCAGTGATTTCCCACGGAGCTCTGAGCAGTTCTTC
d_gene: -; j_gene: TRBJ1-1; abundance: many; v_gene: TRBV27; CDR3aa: CASSEPGTVNTEAFF; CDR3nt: TGTGCCAGCAGTGAACCTGGGACGGTGAACACTGAAGCTTTCTTT
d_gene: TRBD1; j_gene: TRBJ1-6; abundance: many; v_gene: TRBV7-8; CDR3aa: CASSTGGGRPLHF; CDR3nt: TGTGCCAGCAGCACAGGGGGAGGGCGCCCCCTCCACTTT
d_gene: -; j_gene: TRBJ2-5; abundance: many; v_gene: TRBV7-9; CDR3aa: CASSFSRGGYQETQYF; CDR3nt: TGTGCCAGCAGCTTTTCCAGGGGTGGGTACCAAGAGACCCAGTACTTC
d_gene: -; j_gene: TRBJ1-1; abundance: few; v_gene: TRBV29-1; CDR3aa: CSAGKKMNTEAFF; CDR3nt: TGCAGCGCAGGGAAAAAGATGAACACTGAAGCTTTCTTT
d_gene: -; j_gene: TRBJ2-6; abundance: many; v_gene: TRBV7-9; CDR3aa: CASSLFPGTGSGANVLTF; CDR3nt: TGTGCCAGCAGCTTATTTCCGGGGACTGGTTCTGGGGCCAACGTCCTGACTTTC
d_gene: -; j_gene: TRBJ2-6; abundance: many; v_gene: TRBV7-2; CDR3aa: CASSLGGPVSGANVLTF; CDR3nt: TGTGCCAGCAGTTTAGGGGGACCGGTCTCTGGGGCCAACGTCCTGACTTTC
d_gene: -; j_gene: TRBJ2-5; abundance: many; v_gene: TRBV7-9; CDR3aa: CASSSWTDQETQYF; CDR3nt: TGTGCCAGCAGCTCGTGGACGGATCAAGAGACCCAGTACTTC
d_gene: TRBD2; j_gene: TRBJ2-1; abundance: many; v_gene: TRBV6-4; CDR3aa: CASSDGTSGYNEQFF; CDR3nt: TGTGCCAGCAGTGACGGGACTAGCGGCTACAATGAGCAGTTCTTC
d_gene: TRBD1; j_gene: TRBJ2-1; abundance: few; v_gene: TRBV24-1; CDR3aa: CATSNLGQGNNEQFF; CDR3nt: TGTGCCACCAGCAATCTGGGACAGGGGAACAATGAGCAGTTCTTC
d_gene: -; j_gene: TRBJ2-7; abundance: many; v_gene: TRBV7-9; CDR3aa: CASSLGQASIYEQYF; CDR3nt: TGTGCCAGCAGCTTAGGGCAGGCGTCCATCTACGAGCAGTACTTC
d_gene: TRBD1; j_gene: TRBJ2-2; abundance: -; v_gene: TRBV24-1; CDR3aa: CATSDPKTGSGTGELFF; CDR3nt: TGTGCCACCAGTGACCCGAAGACAGGGTCAGGAACCGGGGAGCTGTTTTTT
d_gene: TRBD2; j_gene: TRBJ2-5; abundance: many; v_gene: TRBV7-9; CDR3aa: CASSSLGLAGGHRETQYF; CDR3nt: TGTGCCAGCAGCTCCTTGGGACTAGCGGGAGGACATAGGGAGACCCAGTACTTC
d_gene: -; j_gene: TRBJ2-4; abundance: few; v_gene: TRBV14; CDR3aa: CASSQDFPKNIQYF; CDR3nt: TGTGCCAGCAGCCAAGATTTCCCCAAAAACATTCAGTACTTC
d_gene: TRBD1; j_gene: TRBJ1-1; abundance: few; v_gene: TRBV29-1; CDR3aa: CSVVAGTGKAEAFF; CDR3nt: TGCAGCGTTGTAGCCGGGACAGGGAAAGCTGAAGCTTTCTTT
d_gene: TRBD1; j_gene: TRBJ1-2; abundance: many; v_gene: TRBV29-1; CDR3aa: CSVGGGQANYGYTF; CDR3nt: TGCAGCGTTGGAGGAGGACAGGCTAACTATGGCTACACCTTC
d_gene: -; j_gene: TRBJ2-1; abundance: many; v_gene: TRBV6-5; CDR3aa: CASTTGTKNEQFF; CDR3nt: TGTGCCAGCACAACCGGGACAAAGAATGAGCAGTTCTTC
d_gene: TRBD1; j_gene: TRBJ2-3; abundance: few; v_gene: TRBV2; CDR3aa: CASNRDRGSDTQYF; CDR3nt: TGTGCCAGCAACCGGGACAGGGGCAGCGATACGCAGTATTTT
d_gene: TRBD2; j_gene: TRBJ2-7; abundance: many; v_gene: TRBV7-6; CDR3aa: CASRTRASGVSYEQYF; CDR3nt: TGTGCCAGCAGAACGAGGGCTAGCGGGGTTTCCTACGAGCAGTACTTC
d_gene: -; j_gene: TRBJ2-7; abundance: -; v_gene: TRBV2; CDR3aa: CASGPGQTSYEQYF; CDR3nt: TGTGCCAGCGGTCCGGGACAAACCTCCTACGAGCAGTACTTC
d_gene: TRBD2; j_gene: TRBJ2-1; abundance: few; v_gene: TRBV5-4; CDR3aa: CASSRTSEQFF; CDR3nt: TGTGCCAGCAGCCGGACTAGCGAGCAGTTCTTC
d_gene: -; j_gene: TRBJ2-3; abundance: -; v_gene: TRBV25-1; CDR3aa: CASSENVGPFTDTQYF; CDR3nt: TGTGCCAGCAGTGAAAATGTCGGTCCCTTCACAGATACGCAGTATTTT
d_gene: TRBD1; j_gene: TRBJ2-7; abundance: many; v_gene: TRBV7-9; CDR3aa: CASSALSRDRGYEQYF; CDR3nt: TGTGCCAGCAGCGCCCTTTCCCGGGACAGGGGCTACGAGCAGTACTTC
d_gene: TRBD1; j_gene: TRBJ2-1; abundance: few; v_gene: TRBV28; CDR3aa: CASRSGQGANEQFF; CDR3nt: TGTGCCAGCCGCTCGGGACAGGGGGCCAATGAGCAGTTCTTC
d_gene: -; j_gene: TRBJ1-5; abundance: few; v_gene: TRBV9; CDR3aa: CASSAWGRTKEPQHF; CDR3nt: TGTGCCAGCAGCGCCTGGGGACGGACTAAGGAGCCCCAGCATTTT
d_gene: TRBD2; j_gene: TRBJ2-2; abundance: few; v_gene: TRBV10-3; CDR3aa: CATAGEAGELFF; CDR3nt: TGTGCCACAGCGGGGGAGGCCGGGGAGCTGTTTTTT
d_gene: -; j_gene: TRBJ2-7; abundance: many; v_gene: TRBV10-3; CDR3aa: CAISERGYEQYF; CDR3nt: TGTGCCATCAGTGAGAGGGGCTACGAGCAGTACTTC
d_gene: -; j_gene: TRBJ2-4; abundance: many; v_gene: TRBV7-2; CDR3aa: CASSLTGRGAKNIQYF; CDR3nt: TGTGCCAGCAGCTTAACGGGCAGGGGAGCCAAAAACATTCAGTACTTC
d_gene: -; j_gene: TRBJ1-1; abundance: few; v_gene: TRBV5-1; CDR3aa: CASSFRTLDSEAFF; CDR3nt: TGCGCCAGCAGCTTCAGGACTCTAGACTCTGAAGCTTTCTTT
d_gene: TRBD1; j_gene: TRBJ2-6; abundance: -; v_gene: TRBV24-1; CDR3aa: CATRGSGANVLTF; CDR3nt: TGTGCTACCAGGGGGTCTGGGGCCAACGTCCTGACTTTC
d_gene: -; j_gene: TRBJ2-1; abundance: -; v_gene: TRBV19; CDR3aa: CASSLLWTLTGKRRPEPDNEQFF; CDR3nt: TGTGCCAGTAGTCTCCTCTGGACCCTGACTGGAAAGCGCCGACCGGAACCTGACAATGAGCAGTTCTTC
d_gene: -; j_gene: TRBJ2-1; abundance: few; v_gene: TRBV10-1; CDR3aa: CASSEAISSEQFF; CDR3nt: TGCGCCAGCAGTGAAGCGATTAGTTCCGAGCAGTTCTTC
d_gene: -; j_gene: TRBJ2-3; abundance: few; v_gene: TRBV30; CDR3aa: CAWSLGGTDTQYF; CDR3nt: TGTGCCTGGAGCTTGGGGGGCACAGATACGCAGTATTTT
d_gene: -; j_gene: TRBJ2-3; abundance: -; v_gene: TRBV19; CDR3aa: CASKVGAFGTDTQYF; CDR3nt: TGTGCCAGTAAAGTGGGGGCGTTTGGCACAGATACGCAGTATTTT
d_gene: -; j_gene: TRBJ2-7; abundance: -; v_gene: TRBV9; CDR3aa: CASRGVDDEQYF; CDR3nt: TGTGCCAGCAGGGGGGTGGACGACGAGCAGTACTTC
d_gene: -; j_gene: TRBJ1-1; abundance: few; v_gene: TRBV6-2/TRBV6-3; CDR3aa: CASTPRLGVSNTEAFF; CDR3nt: TGTGCCAGCACTCCACGGTTGGGGGTGAGTAACACTGAAGCTTTCTTT
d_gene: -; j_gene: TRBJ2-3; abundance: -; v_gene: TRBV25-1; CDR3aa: CASSRGIDTQYF; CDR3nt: TGTGCCAGCAGTAGGGGGATTGATACGCAGTATTTT
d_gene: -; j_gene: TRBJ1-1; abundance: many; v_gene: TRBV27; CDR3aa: CASSPNGGYTEAFF; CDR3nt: TGTGCCAGCAGTCCAAACGGGGGTTACACTGAAGCTTTCTTT